The sequence of this T cell receptor (beta chain) was determined in a study of T cells in localized non-small cell lung cancer. The protocol was immunoSEQ multiplex PCR, while the TCRdb copy is restricted to in-frame clones and leaves out a portion. The data contain almost 30,000 clones, more than 75% of them singletons. This clone was seen a single time. The sequence was collected from a female donor at least 60 years old with stage III squamous cell lung carcinoma. The sequences come from peripheral blood, collected before any cancer treatment.

CDR3 nucleotides: TGTGCCAGCAGCTTGGATTGGGGCAGGGATTCACCCCTCCACTTT. Amino acids: CASSLDWGRDSPLHF. This chain uses TRBV7-3 with TRBJ1-6, with a weak D call TRBD1 (5 bases). Germline V gives CDR1 SGHTA, CDR2 FQGTGA. The germline V and J ends were trimmed by 3 bases and 8 bases, with 14 bases remaining between them. The CDR3 extends over 15 amino acids. The full variable domain, its missing parts supplied by reference TRBV7-3 and TRBJ1-6, is GAGVSQTPSNKVTEKGKYVELRCDPISGHTALYWYRQSLGQGPEFLIYFQGTGAADDSGLPNDRFFAVRPEGSVSTLKIQRTERGDSAVYLCASSLDWGRDSPLHFGNGTRLTVT.